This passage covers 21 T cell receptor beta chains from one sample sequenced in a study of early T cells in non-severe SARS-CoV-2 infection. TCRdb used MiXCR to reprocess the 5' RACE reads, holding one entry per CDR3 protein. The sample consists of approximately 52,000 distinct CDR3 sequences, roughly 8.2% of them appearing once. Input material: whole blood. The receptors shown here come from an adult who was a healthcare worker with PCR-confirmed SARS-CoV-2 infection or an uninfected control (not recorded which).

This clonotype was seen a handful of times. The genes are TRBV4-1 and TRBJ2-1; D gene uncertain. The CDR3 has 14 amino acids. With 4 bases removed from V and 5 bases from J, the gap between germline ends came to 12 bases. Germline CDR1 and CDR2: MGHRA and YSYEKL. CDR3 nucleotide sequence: TGCGCCAGCAGCCCCTCCCCTAGGGACAATGAGCAGTTCTTC. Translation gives CASSPSPRDNEQFF.

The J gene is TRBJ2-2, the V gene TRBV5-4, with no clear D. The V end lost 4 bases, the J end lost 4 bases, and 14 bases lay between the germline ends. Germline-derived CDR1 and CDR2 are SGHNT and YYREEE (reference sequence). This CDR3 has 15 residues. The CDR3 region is CASSRFGSFTGELFF. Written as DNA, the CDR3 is TGTGCCAGCAGCCGATTCGGGTCGTTCACCGGGGAGCTGTTTTTT.

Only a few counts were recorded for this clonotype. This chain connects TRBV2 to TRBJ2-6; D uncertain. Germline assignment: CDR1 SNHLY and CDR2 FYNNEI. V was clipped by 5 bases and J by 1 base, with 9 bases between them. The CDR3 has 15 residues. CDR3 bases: TGTGCCAGCAGTAAGGAAGGTTCTGGGGCCAACGTCCTGACTTTC. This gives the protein CASSKEGSGANVLTF.

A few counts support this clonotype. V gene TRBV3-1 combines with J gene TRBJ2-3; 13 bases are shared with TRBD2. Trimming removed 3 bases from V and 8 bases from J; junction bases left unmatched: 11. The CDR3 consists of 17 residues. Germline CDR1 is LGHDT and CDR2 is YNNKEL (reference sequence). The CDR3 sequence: CASSHLPGTSGETTQYF. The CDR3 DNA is TGTGCCAGCAGCCACCTCCCAGGGACTAGCGGGGAAACTACGCAGTATTTT.

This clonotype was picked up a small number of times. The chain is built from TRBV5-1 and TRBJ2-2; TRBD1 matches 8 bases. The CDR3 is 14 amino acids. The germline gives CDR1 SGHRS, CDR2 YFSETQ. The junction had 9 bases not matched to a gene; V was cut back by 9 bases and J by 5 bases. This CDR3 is CATNQGAITGELFF. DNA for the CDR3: TGCGCCACCAACCAGGGGGCGATAACCGGGGAGCTGTTTTTT.

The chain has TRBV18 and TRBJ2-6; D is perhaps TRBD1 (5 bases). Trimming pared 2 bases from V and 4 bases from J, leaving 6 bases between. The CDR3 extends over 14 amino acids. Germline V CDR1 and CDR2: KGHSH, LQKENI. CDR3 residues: CASSPGAGANVLTF. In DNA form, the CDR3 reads TGTGCCAGCTCACCAGGGGCGGGGGCCAACGTCCTGACTTTC.

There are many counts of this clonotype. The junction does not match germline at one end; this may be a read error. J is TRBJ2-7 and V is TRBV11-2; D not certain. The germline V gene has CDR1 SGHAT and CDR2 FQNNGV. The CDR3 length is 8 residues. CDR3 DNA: TGTGCCAGCAGCTTAACCGATTTC. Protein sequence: CASSLTDF.

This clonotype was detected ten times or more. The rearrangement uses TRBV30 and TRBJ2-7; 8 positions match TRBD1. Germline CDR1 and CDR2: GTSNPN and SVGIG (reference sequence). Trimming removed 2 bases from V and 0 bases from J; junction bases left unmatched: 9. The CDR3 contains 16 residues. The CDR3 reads CAWSPKTGVLSYEQYF. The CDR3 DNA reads TGTGCCTGGAGTCCCAAGACAGGGGTCCTCTCCTACGAGCAGTACTTC. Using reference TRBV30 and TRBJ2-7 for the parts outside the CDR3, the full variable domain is SQTIHQWPATLVQPVGSPLSLECTVEGTSNPNLYWYRQAAGRGLQLLFYSVGIGQISSEVPQNLSASRPQDRQFILSSKKLLLSDSGFYLCAWSPKTGVLSYEQYFGPGTRLTVT.

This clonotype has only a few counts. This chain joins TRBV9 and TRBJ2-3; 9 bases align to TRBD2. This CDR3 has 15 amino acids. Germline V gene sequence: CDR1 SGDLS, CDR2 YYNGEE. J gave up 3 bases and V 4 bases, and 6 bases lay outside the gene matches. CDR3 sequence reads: CASSYGLAGTDTQYF. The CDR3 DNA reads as TGTGCCAGCAGCTACGGTCTAGCGGGGACAGATACGCAGTATTTT. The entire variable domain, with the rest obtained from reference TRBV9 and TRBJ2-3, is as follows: DSGVTQTPKHLITATGQRVTLRCSPRSGDLSVYWYQQSLDQGLQFLIQYYNGEERAKGNILERFSAQQFPDLHSELNLSSLELGDSALYFCASSYGLAGTDTQYFGPGTRLTVL.

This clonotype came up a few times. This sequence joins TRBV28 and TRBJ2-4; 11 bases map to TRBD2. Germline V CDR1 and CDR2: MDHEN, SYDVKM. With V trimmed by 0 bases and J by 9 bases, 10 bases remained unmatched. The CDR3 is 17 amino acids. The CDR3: CASSLWTSGAGRSIQYF. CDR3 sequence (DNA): TGTGCCAGCAGTTTATGGACTAGCGGGGCGGGAAGAAGCATTCAGTACTTC.

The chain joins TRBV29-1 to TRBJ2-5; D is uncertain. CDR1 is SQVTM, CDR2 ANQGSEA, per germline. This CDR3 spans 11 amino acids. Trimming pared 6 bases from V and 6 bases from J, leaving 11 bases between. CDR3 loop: CSVHFGQTQYF. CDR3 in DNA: TGCAGCGTCCATTTCGGGCAGACCCAGTACTTC.

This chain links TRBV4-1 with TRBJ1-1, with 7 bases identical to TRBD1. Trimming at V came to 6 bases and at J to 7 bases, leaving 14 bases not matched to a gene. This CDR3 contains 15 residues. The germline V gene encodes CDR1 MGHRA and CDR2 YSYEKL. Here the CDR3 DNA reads TGCGCCAGCAGGCGGACAGGCGGGACCGGGGATGAAGCTTTCTTT. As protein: CASRRTGGTGDEAFF.

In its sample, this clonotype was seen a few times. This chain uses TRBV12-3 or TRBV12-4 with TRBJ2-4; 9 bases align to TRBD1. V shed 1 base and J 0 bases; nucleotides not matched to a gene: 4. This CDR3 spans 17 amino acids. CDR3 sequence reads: CASSLDGTGLAKNIQYF. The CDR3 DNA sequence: TGTGCCAGCAGTTTAGATGGGACAGGGTTAGCCAAAAACATTCAGTACTTC.

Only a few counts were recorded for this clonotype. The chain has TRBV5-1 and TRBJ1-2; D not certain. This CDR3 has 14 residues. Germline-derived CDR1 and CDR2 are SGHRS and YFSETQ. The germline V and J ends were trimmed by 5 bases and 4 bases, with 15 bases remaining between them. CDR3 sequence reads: CASSDPREVYGYTF. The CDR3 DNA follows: TGCGCCAGCAGTGACCCGAGAGAAGTCTATGGCTACACCTTC.

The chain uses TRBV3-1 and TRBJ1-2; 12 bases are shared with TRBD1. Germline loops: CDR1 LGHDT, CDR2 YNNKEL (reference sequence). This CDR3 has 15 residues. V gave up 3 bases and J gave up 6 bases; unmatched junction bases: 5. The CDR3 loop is CASSQGTGGYDGYTF. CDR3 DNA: TGTGCCAGCAGCCAGGGGACAGGGGGCTACGATGGCTACACCTTC. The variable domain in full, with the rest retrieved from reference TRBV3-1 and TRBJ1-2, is DTAVSQTPKYLVTQMGNDKSIKCEQNLGHDTMYWYKQDSKKFLKIMFSYNNKELIINETVPNRFSPKSPDKAHLNLHINSLELGDSAVYFCASSQGTGGYDGYTFGSGTRLTVV.

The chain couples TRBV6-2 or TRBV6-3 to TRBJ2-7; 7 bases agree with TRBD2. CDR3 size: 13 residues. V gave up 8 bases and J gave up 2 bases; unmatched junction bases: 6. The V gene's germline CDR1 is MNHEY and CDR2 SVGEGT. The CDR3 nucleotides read TGTGCCAGCGAGTCTAGCGGCGCCTACGAGCAGTACTTC. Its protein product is CASESSGAYEQYF.

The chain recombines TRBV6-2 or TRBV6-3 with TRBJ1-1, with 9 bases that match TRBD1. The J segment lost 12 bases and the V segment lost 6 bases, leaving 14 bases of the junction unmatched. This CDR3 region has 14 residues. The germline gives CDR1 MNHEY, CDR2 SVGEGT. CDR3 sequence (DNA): TGTGCCAGCAGAAAGGCCGGGACAGGGCTACCCCCTTTCTTT. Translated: CASRKAGTGLPPFF.

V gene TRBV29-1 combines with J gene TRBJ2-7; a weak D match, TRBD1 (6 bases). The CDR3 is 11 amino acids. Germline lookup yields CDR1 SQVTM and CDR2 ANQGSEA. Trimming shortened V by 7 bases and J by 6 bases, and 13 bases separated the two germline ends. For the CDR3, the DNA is TGCAGCGGAGGACAGAACACCGAGCAGTACTTC. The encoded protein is CSGGQNTEQYF.

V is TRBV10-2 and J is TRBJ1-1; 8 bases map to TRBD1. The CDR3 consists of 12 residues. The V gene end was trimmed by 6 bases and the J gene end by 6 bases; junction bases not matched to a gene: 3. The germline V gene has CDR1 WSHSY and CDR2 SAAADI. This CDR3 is CASSSDRAEAFF. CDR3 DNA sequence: TGCGCCAGCAGCTCGGACAGGGCTGAAGCTTTCTTT.

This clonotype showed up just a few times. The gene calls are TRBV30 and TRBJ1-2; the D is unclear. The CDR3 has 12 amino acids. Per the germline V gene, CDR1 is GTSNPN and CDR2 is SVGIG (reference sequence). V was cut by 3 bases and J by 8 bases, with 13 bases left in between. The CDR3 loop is CAWRKGQAGYTF. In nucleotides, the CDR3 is TGTGCCTGGAGGAAGGGCCAGGCAGGCTACACCTTC.

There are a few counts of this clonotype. This CDR3 is CASRMAGADGYTF. Written as DNA, the CDR3 is TGTGCCAGCAGGATGGCAGGGGCGGATGGCTACACCTTC. V is TRBV2 and J is TRBJ1-2; a weak D match, TRBD1 (6 bases). Germline-derived CDR1 and CDR2 are SNHLY and FYNNEI. V gave up 6 bases and J gave up 6 bases, with 14 bases separating them. The CDR3 length is 13 residues.